The T cell receptor (beta chain) described here comes from a study of vaccination and CD4 T cells after COVID-19. Findings and limits, study-wide: Median SARS-CoV-2-reactive clonotype numbers rose nonsignificantly, about 20 to 38.

The Oncomine TCR Beta short-read assay was applied to DNA of cultured CD4+ T cells. Genomic DNA was isolated from cultured CD4+ T cells. TCRdb re-called the PCR reads with MiXCR, one entry per CDR3 protein. This table has about 9,700 distinct CDR3 sequences, around 30% appearing once. The treatment: approximately nine-day PBMC culture with coronavirus spike peptide pools or control peptides (ViraFEST assay). Ahead of the COVID-19 pandemic (2011-2018), the CD4+ T cells of the unexposed donor were collected. ViraFEST sequenced TCRs after peptide-pool expansion of antigen-specific T cells. Investigators isolated CD4+ T cells by negative selection after about 10 days of culture. This CDR3 is 17 amino acids long. Trimming removed 2 bases from V and 0 bases from J, with 18 bases in between. Germline loops: CDR1 DFQATT, CDR2 SNEGSKA (reference sequence). Details on this clonotype: The antigen remains unidentified.

The sequencing sample was made of CD4+ T cells from blood, cultured in vitro. This TCR was sampled from a human donor in good health. The chain is built from TRBV20-1 and TRBJ2-3; maybe TRBD2 (5 bases). The CDR3 nucleotides are TGCAGTGCTAGAAGTCACGGCCCAGCGGCTAGCACAGATACGCAGTATTTT. As protein: CSARSHGPAASTDTQYF.